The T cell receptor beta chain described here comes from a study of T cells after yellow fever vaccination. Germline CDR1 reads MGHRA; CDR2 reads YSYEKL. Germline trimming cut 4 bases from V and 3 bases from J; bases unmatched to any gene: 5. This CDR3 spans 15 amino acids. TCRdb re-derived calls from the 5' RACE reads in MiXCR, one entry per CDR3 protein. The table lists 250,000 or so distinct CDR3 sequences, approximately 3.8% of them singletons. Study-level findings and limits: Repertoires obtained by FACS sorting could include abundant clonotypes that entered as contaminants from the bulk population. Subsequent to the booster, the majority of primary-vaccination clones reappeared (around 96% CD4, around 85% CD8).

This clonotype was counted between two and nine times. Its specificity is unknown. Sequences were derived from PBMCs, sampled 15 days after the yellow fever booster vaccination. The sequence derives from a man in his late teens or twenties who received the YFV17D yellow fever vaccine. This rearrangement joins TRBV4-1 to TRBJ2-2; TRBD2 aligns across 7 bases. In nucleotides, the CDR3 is TGCGCCAGCAGCCTCGAAGCGGGGTACACCGGGGAGCTGTTTTTT. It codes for CASSLEAGYTGELFF.